The TCR beta chain described here comes from a study of CD8 T cells in ankylosing spondylitis. For TCR beta, libraries came from quantitative 5'-RACE with molecular barcodes. TCRdb recomputed calls from the 5' RACE reads with MiXCR, one row per CDR3 protein. The sample gives 200,000 to 300,000 distinct CDR3 sequences, roughly a tenth of which show up once; around 6.5% is in the top ten. V gave up 4 bases and J gave up 2 bases; unmatched junction bases: 10. In germline, CDR1 is MDHEN, CDR2 SYDVKM. CDR3 length equals 18 residues. This clonotype was detected ten times or more. Its antigen is still unknown. Study-level findings and limits: Peripheral blood held disease-linked clones only at relatively low frequency, and these were CD8+. Ankylosing spondylitis blood appeared to be characterized by a TCR beta motif of fewer than ten highly homologous variants. Matched ankylosing spondylitis synovial fluid reportedly showed significant enrichment of disease-linked clones.

V and J are TRBV28 and TRBJ2-2; 10 nucleotides line up with TRBD1. The TCR was taken from a male donor with ankylosing spondylitis or in good health (not recorded which). The sample was blood, either unsorted or a sorted T cell fraction (not recorded which). The CDR3, as DNA: TGTGCCAGCAGTTCATCCCTGGGACAGGGGACTAACACCGGGGAGCTGTTTTTT. This encodes CASSSSLGQGTNTGELFF.